The 29 T cell receptor beta chains listed next were all sequenced from one sample in a study of CD8 T cell repertoires and HIV-1 epitope variants. TCRdb's copy holds only in-frame clones and misses some; the assay was immunoSEQ multiplex PCR. The sample yields under 100,000 clones, more than 65% seen once. The source material was uncultured baseline CD8+ T cells from peripheral blood mononuclear cells (PBMCs). The receptor source for this set is a male donor with HIV.

CDR3: CASRTGQGGYEQYF. CDR3 DNA: TGTGCCAGCAGGACGGGACAGGGGGGATACGAGCAGTACTTC. The rearrangement links TRBV27 to TRBJ2-7; 11 bases fit TRBD1. Germline CDR1 reads MNHEY; CDR2 reads SMNVEV (reference sequence). The length of the CDR3 is 14 residues. V shed 6 bases and J 4 bases; nucleotides not matched to a gene: 5.

This clone has more than one count but fewer than ten. As DNA, the CDR3 is TGTGCCAGCAGTGAACTTTTAGGGGAAGAGACCCAGTACTTC. It encodes CASSELLGEETQYF. The chain uses TRBV2 and TRBJ2-5; perhaps TRBD1 as D (5 bases). The V end lost 2 bases, the J end lost 3 bases, and 10 bases lay between the germline ends. CDR3 size: 14 residues. Germline lookup yields CDR1 SNHLY and CDR2 FYNNEI.

The chain couples TRBV28 to TRBJ2-1; D possibly matches TRBD1 or TRBD2 (5 bases each). With 5 bases removed from V and 12 bases from J, the gap between germline ends came to 11 bases. The CDR3 loop spans 11 amino acids. Germline V gives CDR1 MDHEN, CDR2 SYDVKM. The CDR3 nucleotides read TGTGCCAGCAGTCCTGATGGGGGGCAGTTCTTC. Protein sequence: CASSPDGGQFF.

This clone has a single count. The chain recombines TRBV30 with TRBJ1-1; D remains unclear. There are 13 residues in the CDR3. The V end was cut by 1 base, the J end by 1 base, with 7 bases between. Germline values: CDR1 GTSNPN, CDR2 SVGIG (reference sequence). The CDR3 DNA follows: TGTGCCTGGAGTGCGCTTCAGAACACTGAAGCTTTCTTT. Translated: CAWSALQNTEAFF.

The chain combines TRBV29-1 with TRBJ1-2; weak D call: TRBD1 (5 bases). CDR1 is SQVTM and CDR2 is ANQGSEA in the germline V gene. V shed 5 bases and J shed 5 bases, with 12 bases lying between them. The CDR3 loop spans 12 amino acids. CDR3 coding DNA: TGCAGCGTTCACAACGGACAATATGGCTACACCTTC. Protein sequence: CSVHNGQYGYTF.

This clone was detected only a few times. J is TRBJ2-1 and V is TRBV4-1; possibly TRBD2 for D (6 bases). Trimming left V 3 bases short and J 0 bases short, with 18 bases between. Germline loops: CDR1 MGHRA, CDR2 YSYEKL. The CDR3 contains 18 residues. CDR3 bases: TGCGCCAGCAGCCAGCAGGGTAGCGGAACACGCTCCTACAATGAGCAGTTCTTC. The encoded protein is CASSQQGSGTRSYNEQFF.

This clone has only a few counts. The chain joins TRBV7-9 to TRBJ2-3; no reliable D call. The CDR3 is 13 residues long. Deletions cut 1 base from V and 3 bases from J, with 5 bases between. CDR1 is SEHNR and CDR2 is FQNEAQ in the germline V gene (reference sequence). The CDR3 loop is CASSLDRTDTQYF. In DNA, the CDR3 is TGTGCCAGCAGCTTAGACCGGACAGATACGCAGTATTTT.

The gene calls are TRBV15 and TRBJ2-3; 11 bases are a match to TRBD2. The CDR3 sequence is 17 residues long. V gave up 0 bases and J gave up 4 bases; unmatched junction bases: 6. CDR1 and CDR2 from the germline V gene are LNHNV and YYDKDF (reference sequence). CDR3 in amino acids: CATSRDLRTSGPDTQYF. The CDR3 DNA reads TGTGCCACCAGCAGAGATCTGAGGACTAGCGGGCCAGATACGCAGTATTTT.

About this clone: The same CDR3 can be traced to other DNA sequences in this sample. V is TRBV7-9 and J is TRBJ2-1; D is tentatively TRBD1 or TRBD2 (5 bases each). Trimming stripped 4 bases from V and 7 bases from J, with 8 bases between. The germline CDR1 and CDR2 sequences are SEHNR and FQNEAQ (reference sequence). The CDR3 totals 12 residues. This CDR3 is CASSSGSNEQFF. Here the CDR3 DNA reads TGTGCCAGCAGCTCAGGGAGTAATGAGCAGTTCTTC.

This clone has just a few counts. CDR3 bases: TGTGCCAGCAAGATACAGGGTAACTATGGCTACACCTTC. Its protein is CASKIQGNYGYTF. This rearrangement joins TRBV28 to TRBJ1-2; TRBD1 is a possible D gene (6 bases). The CDR3 totals 13 residues. Trimming took off 7 bases at V and 1 base at J, with 10 bases between the two ends. Per germline, CDR1 MDHEN and CDR2 SYDVKM.

V gene TRBV30 combines with J gene TRBJ2-7; no firm D call. Germline values: CDR1 GTSNPN, CDR2 SVGIG (reference sequence). Trimming removed 2 bases from V and 9 bases from J, with 20 bases in between. CDR3 length: 14 amino acids. The CDR3 here is CAWSSLAPSLGQYF. The CDR3 nucleotides are TGTGCCTGGAGTTCGTTAGCTCCGTCACTGGGGCAGTACTTC.

The V gene is TRBV5-4, the J gene TRBJ1-2, with 8 bases matching TRBD1. Trimming removed 3 bases from V and 0 bases from J; junction bases left unmatched: 4. The length of the CDR3 is 15 residues. Germline V gene data show CDR1 as SGHNT and CDR2 as YYREEE (reference sequence). The CDR3 DNA follows: TGTGCCAGCAGCTACGGACAGGGATCTAACTATGGCTACACCTTC. Translated, it gives CASSYGQGSNYGYTF.

This sequence joins TRBV14 and TRBJ1-1; D ambiguous. Trimming left V 6 bases short and J 6 bases short, with 8 bases between. The CDR3 extends over 11 amino acids. Germline CDR1 SGHDN, CDR2 FVKESK. The DNA for the CDR3 is TGTGCCAGCAGTCAGGACCCTGAAGCTTTCTTT. Its protein is CASSQDPEAFF.

The chain has TRBV6-5 and TRBJ1-1, with unresolved D. The CDR3 runs to 15 residues. Looked up from germline, CDR1 is MNHEY and CDR2 is SVGAGI. The germline V and J ends were trimmed by 4 bases and 0 bases, with 12 bases remaining between them. The CDR3 DNA sequence: TGTGCCAGCAGTTCCGACGACCCACTGAACACTGAAGCTTTCTTT. It specifies CASSSDDPLNTEAFF.

The chain links TRBV6-1 to TRBJ1-1; D possibly corresponds to TRBD1 (6 bases). The CDR3 has 11 residues. Germline-derived CDR1 and CDR2 are MNHNS and SASEGT. Trimming shortened V by 6 bases and J by 10 bases, and 12 bases separated the two germline ends. CDR3: CASSQGSTAFF. The CDR3 DNA reads as TGTGCCAGCAGCCAGGGGTCCACAGCTTTCTTT.

The chain employs TRBV5-4 and TRBJ2-1; 8 bases are a match to TRBD1. V was pared by 2 bases and J by 10 bases, with 8 bases of the junction left unmatched. Per germline, CDR1 SGHNT and CDR2 YYREEE (reference sequence). The CDR3 contains 14 residues. The CDR3: CASSFRTGIIEQFF. In DNA form, the CDR3 reads TGTGCCAGCAGCTTTCGGACAGGGATTATCGAGCAGTTCTTC.

This clone came up once. The rearrangement uses TRBV5-1 and TRBJ2-1; tentative D call: TRBD2 (5 bases). CDR1 SGHRS and CDR2 YFSETQ come from the germline V gene. CDR3 length: 15 residues. V shed 3 bases and J shed 4 bases, with 14 bases lying between them. The CDR3 nucleotides are TGCGCCAGCAGCTCCTTTGGTGGGAGATACAATGAGCAGTTCTTC. This codes for CASSSFGGRYNEQFF.

This clone has only one observation. This sequence joins TRBV19 and TRBJ2-1, with 12 bases that match TRBD2. The length of the CDR3 is 17 residues. V lost 6 bases, J lost 7 bases, and 13 bases stayed unmatched. Germline V gene sequence: CDR1 LNHDA, CDR2 SQIVND (reference sequence). The CDR3: CASSTTPSLAGGNEQFF. In nucleotides, the CDR3 is TGTGCCAGTAGCACCACTCCCAGCCTAGCGGGGGGGAATGAGCAGTTCTTC.

This clone has just one count. The V call is TRBV6-1, the J call TRBJ1-3, with D unresolved. This CDR3 has 14 residues. The germline gives CDR1 MNHNS, CDR2 SASEGT. The V and J ends lost 4 bases and 0 bases respectively, with 7 bases between them. CDR3: CASSVYGSGNTIYF. The CDR3 DNA follows: TGTGCCAGCAGTGTGTATGGCTCTGGAAACACCATATATTTT.

This clone has only a few counts. The chain has TRBV9 and TRBJ2-3; D unclear. CDR1 is SGDLS, CDR2 YYNGEE, per germline. The CDR3 sequence is 14 residues long. Trimming cost V 0 bases and J 4 bases, with 9 bases left between them. The DNA of the CDR3 is TGTGCCAGCAGCGTAGGACTCTCCGCAGATACGCAGTATTTT. It specifies CASSVGLSADTQYF.

The rearrangement uses TRBV5-1 and TRBJ2-5; D is unresolved. CDR1 is SGHRS, CDR2 YFSETQ, per germline. The CDR3 contains 14 residues. The V gene lost 3 bases and the J gene lost 5 bases, with 14 bases spanning the gap. The DNA of the CDR3 is TGCGCCAGCAGCTCGGGTCGGGTTCTCGAGACCCAGTACTTC. Its translation: CASSSGRVLETQYF.

This clone showed up just a few times. The conserved phenylalanine or tryptophan is not found at the CDR3 terminus, so this likely reflects a read error. It is unclear where the CDR3 begins or ends on the DNA, so no DNA is shown, and the CDR3 is as TCRdb lists it. V usage is TRBV21-1 and J usage is TRBJ1-1; the table's D call, TRBD1, has no DNA check behind it. TRBV21-1 is a listed pseudogene. The CDR3 is 13 amino acids in total, end residues counted. The CDR3 reads CASSAEQGRIGLD.

The chain uses TRBV4-3 and TRBJ2-5; D gene ambiguous. This CDR3 has 14 amino acids. Germline V gives CDR1 LGHNA, CDR2 YSLEER. Trimming stripped 0 bases from V and 4 bases from J, with 9 bases between. The CDR3 DNA is TGCGCCAGCAGCCAAGATGGGCTAGGAGAGACCCAGTACTTC. This gives the protein CASSQDGLGETQYF.

This chain connects TRBV7-9 to TRBJ2-7; D gene uncertain. The V gene's germline CDR1 is SEHNR and CDR2 FQNEAQ (reference sequence). The V end lost 1 base, the J end lost 5 bases, and 6 bases lay between the germline ends. The CDR3 totals 12 residues. The chain's CDR3 is CASSLEGNEQYF. The CDR3 region has the DNA TGTGCCAGCAGCTTAGAAGGGAACGAGCAGTACTTC.

The chain uses TRBV27 and TRBJ1-2, with 9 positions matching TRBD1. The germline V gene has CDR1 MNHEY and CDR2 SMNVEV (reference sequence). V dropped 6 bases and J dropped 8; count of bases not matched to a gene: 7. The CDR3 has 13 amino acids. CDR3 residues: CASSTGGPEGYTF. CDR3 bases: TGTGCCAGCAGCACAGGGGGCCCTGAAGGCTACACCTTC.

The rearrangement joins TRBV18 to TRBJ2-7, with D perhaps being TRBD1 or TRBD2 (6 bases each). The CDR3 is 13 residues long. V lost 3 bases to trimming and J lost 5 bases, with 11 bases between them. Looked up from germline, CDR1 is KGHSH and CDR2 is LQKENI. This chain's CDR3 is CASSPRGLDEQYF. In DNA, the CDR3 is TGTGCCAGCTCACCCCGGGGGCTGGACGAGCAGTACTTC.

This clone was counted only a few times. V gene TRBV6-6 combines with J gene TRBJ1-5, with TRBD1 matching over 10 bases. This CDR3 contains 15 residues. CDR1 and CDR2 (germline): MNHNY, SVGAGI (reference sequence). The V gene end was trimmed by 4 bases and the J gene end by 5 bases; junction bases not matched to a gene: 5. The CDR3 DNA sequence: TGTGCCAGCAGTTCTGGGACAGGGGCCTATCAGCCCCAGCATTTT. Amino acid sequence: CASSSGTGAYQPQHF.

V gene TRBV6-1 combines with J gene TRBJ2-1; possible D gene TRBD2, 6 bases. CDR1 is MNHNS and CDR2 is SASEGT in the germline V gene. Between the trimmed V and J ends, which lost 6 bases and 5 bases, there was a span of 14 bases. CDR3 size: 14 residues. CDR3 region: CASRERVTHNEQFF. CDR3 nucleotides: TGTGCCAGCAGGGAGCGGGTGACCCACAATGAGCAGTTCTTC.

In its sample, this clone was seen a few times. The V gene is TRBV6-6, the J gene TRBJ2-3; D is ambiguous. Trimming shortened V by 6 bases and J by 0 bases, and 10 bases separated the two germline ends. The CDR3 loop spans 14 amino acids. Germline-derived CDR1 and CDR2 are MNHNY and SVGAGI (reference sequence). CDR3 bases: TGTGCCAGCAGCCCTACGGAGAGCACAGATACGCAGTATTTT. It is translated as CASSPTESTDTQYF.